This is a list of T cell receptor beta chains from one sample in a study of cytomegalovirus exposure and HLA in healthy donors. Some clones are missing from TCRdb's copy, which holds only in-frame ones; the method was immunoSEQ multiplex PCR. This sample carries more than 80,000 clones, approximately 96% of them seen once, and the ten largest clones take roughly 1.3%. Sequencing was performed on PBMCs. The receptors stem from a woman aged 18-29 years in good health and CMV-seronegative. Both conserved end residues are part of each CDR3. Fields, in order: clone size, D gene, V gene, J gene, CDR3 protein, CDR3 DNA. D genes are given only for firm matches. Rows may omit the clone size; those that give it use once, few, many or a size class.

abundance: once
d_gene: -
v_gene: TRBV6-4
j_gene: TRBJ2-1
CDR3aa: CASSDTGHKSLHNEQFF
CDR3nt: TGTGCCAGCAGTGACACGGGACACAAAAGCCTCCACAATGAGCAGTTCTTC

abundance: -
d_gene: TRBD1
v_gene: TRBV23-1
j_gene: TRBJ1-2
CDR3aa: CASARPPGQGSRGYTF
CDR3nt: TGCGCCAGCGCCCGTCCCCCGGGACAGGGGTCGAGAGGCTACACCTTC

abundance: -
d_gene: -
v_gene: TRBV5-1
j_gene: TRBJ2-7
CDR3aa: CASSLLSGRDPLEQYF
CDR3nt: TGCGCCAGCAGCTTGCTGAGCGGGCGGGACCCGTTGGAGCAGTACTTC

abundance: -
d_gene: -
v_gene: TRBV11-2
j_gene: TRBJ2-7
CDR3aa: CASSSKSLTETSSYEQYF
CDR3nt: TGTGCCAGCAGCTCTAAAAGCCTAACTGAAACTAGCTCCTACGAGCAGTACTTC

abundance: -
d_gene: TRBD1
v_gene: TRBV5-1
j_gene: TRBJ2-2
CDR3aa: CASSRQGVDTGELFF
CDR3nt: TGCGCCAGCAGCCGACAGGGGGTCGACACCGGGGAGCTGTTTTTT

abundance: -
d_gene: TRBD1
v_gene: TRBV5-6
j_gene: TRBJ1-2
CDR3aa: CASSGGGTGFWGYTF
CDR3nt: TGTGCCAGCAGCGGGGGCGGGACAGGGTTCTGGGGCTACACCTTC

abundance: -
d_gene: TRBD2
v_gene: TRBV9
j_gene: TRBJ2-1
CDR3aa: CASSATGGLAGGSEQFF
CDR3nt: TGTGCCAGCAGCGCAACCGGGGGGCTAGCGGGAGGGAGTGAGCAGTTCTTC

abundance: -
d_gene: -
v_gene: TRBV28
j_gene: TRBJ2-7
CDR3aa: CASSSRLRTYEQYF
CDR3nt: TGTGCCAGCAGTTCTCGATTGAGAACTTACGAGCAGTACTTC

abundance: -
d_gene: TRBD2
v_gene: TRBV6-5
j_gene: TRBJ2-7
CDR3aa: CASSYGGDYEQYF
CDR3nt: TGTGCCAGCAGTTACGGGGGGGACTACGAGCAGTACTTC

abundance: once
d_gene: -
v_gene: TRBV7-9
j_gene: TRBJ1-5
CDR3aa: CASSSSGRGNQPQHF
CDR3nt: TGTGCCAGCAGCTCAAGTGGCAGGGGCAATCAGCCCCAGCATTTT

abundance: -
d_gene: -
v_gene: TRBV7-9
j_gene: TRBJ2-3
CDR3aa: CASSSLEARTDTQYF
CDR3nt: TGTGCCAGCAGCTCTCTAGAGGCTCGCACAGATACGCAGTATTTT

abundance: -
d_gene: TRBD2
v_gene: TRBV28
j_gene: TRBJ2-7
CDR3aa: CASSSETSGRRYEQYF
CDR3nt: TGTGCCAGCAGTTCGGAGACTAGCGGGAGGAGATACGAGCAGTACTTC

abundance: -
d_gene: TRBD2
v_gene: TRBV18
j_gene: TRBJ2-7
CDR3aa: CASSLKLAVGTYEQYF
CDR3nt: TGTGCCAGCTCATTAAAGCTAGCGGTGGGGACCTACGAGCAGTACTTC

abundance: -
d_gene: TRBD2
v_gene: TRBV5-1
j_gene: TRBJ2-1
CDR3aa: CASSEGLENEQFF
CDR3nt: TGCGCCAGCAGCGAGGGACTAGAGAATGAGCAGTTCTTC

abundance: -
d_gene: TRBD1
v_gene: TRBV6-1
j_gene: TRBJ1-5
CDR3aa: CASSDPRTGEAFAPQHF
CDR3nt: TGTGCCAGCAGTGACCCCCGGACAGGGGAGGCTTTTGCGCCCCAGCATTTT

abundance: -
d_gene: -
v_gene: TRBV28
j_gene: TRBJ2-7
CDR3aa: CASSLRDNSYEQYF
CDR3nt: TGTGCCAGCAGTCTCCGGGACAACTCCTACGAGCAGTACTTC

abundance: -
d_gene: TRBD2
v_gene: TRBV6-5
j_gene: TRBJ2-1
CDR3aa: CASRQRDSYNEQFF
CDR3nt: TGTGCCAGCAGACAGCGGGACTCCTACAATGAGCAGTTCTTC

abundance: once
d_gene: TRBD1
v_gene: TRBV15
j_gene: TRBJ2-1
CDR3aa: CATGQREQFF
CDR3nt: TGTGCCACGGGACAGAGAGAGCAGTTCTTC

abundance: once
d_gene: -
v_gene: TRBV11-3
j_gene: TRBJ1-1
CDR3aa: CASSFGGAVTEAFF
CDR3nt: TGTGCCAGCAGCTTTGGAGGGGCGGTGACTGAAGCTTTCTTT

abundance: once
d_gene: -
v_gene: TRBV6-6
j_gene: TRBJ2-1
CDR3aa: CASSYRLKSDEQFF
CDR3nt: TGTGCCAGCAGTTACCGTCTGAAAAGCGATGAGCAGTTCTTC

abundance: once
d_gene: TRBD1
v_gene: TRBV28
j_gene: TRBJ1-2
CDR3aa: CASSFFERQGSGYTF
CDR3nt: TGTGCCAGCAGTTTCTTTGAGAGACAGGGCTCTGGCTACACCTTC

abundance: -
d_gene: TRBD2
v_gene: TRBV18
j_gene: TRBJ2-1
CDR3aa: CASQTSGRNNEQFF
CDR3nt: TGTGCCAGCCAGACTAGCGGGAGGAATAATGAGCAGTTCTTC

abundance: -
d_gene: -
v_gene: TRBV6-5
j_gene: TRBJ2-7
CDR3aa: CASSSSGFEQYF
CDR3nt: TGTGCCAGCAGTTCTTCAGGGTTCGAGCAGTACTTC

abundance: -
d_gene: TRBD2
v_gene: TRBV11-2
j_gene: TRBJ2-7
CDR3aa: CASSGLAGVPYEQYF
CDR3nt: TGTGCCAGCAGCGGACTAGCGGGTGTGCCCTACGAGCAGTACTTC

abundance: -
d_gene: -
v_gene: TRBV27
j_gene: TRBJ2-2
CDR3aa: CASSYSNTGELFF
CDR3nt: TGTGCCAGCAGCTACTCCAACACCGGGGAGCTGTTTTTT

abundance: -
d_gene: -
v_gene: TRBV6-1
j_gene: TRBJ1-6
CDR3aa: CASSEADRGNSPLHF
CDR3nt: TGTGCCAGCAGTGAAGCTGACCGAGGAAATTCACCCCTCCACTTT

abundance: -
d_gene: -
v_gene: TRBV27
j_gene: TRBJ2-1
CDR3aa: CASSLGPSGNEQFF
CDR3nt: TGTGCCAGCAGTTTGGGGCCATCAGGGAATGAGCAGTTCTTC

abundance: -
d_gene: TRBD1
v_gene: TRBV28
j_gene: TRBJ2-7
CDR3aa: CASSMIGTGGEQYF
CDR3nt: TGTGCCAGCAGTATGATCGGGACAGGGGGCGAGCAGTACTTC

abundance: -
d_gene: TRBD2
v_gene: TRBV7-2
j_gene: TRBJ2-3
CDR3aa: CASSPPLAGVTDTQYF
CDR3nt: TGTGCCAGCAGCCCACCCCTAGCGGGAGTGACAGATACGCAGTATTTT

abundance: -
d_gene: -
v_gene: TRBV18
j_gene: TRBJ1-3
CDR3aa: CASSRGSGNTIYF
CDR3nt: TGTGCCAGCTCCCGGGGCTCTGGAAACACCATATATTTT

abundance: -
d_gene: -
v_gene: TRBV15
j_gene: TRBJ1-4
CDR3aa: CATSNQGLNEKLFF
CDR3nt: TGTGCCACCAGCAATCAGGGCCTTAATGAAAAACTGTTTTTT

abundance: -
d_gene: TRBD1
v_gene: TRBV7-9
j_gene: TRBJ1-2
CDR3aa: CASSLGQGWYGYTF
CDR3nt: TGTGCCAGCAGCTTAGGACAGGGGTGGTATGGCTACACCTTC

abundance: -
d_gene: -
v_gene: TRBV16
j_gene: TRBJ2-7
CDR3aa: CASSQRGRSSYEQYF
CDR3nt: TGTGCCAGCAGCCAGCGGGGGCGGAGCTCCTACGAGCAGTACTTC

abundance: -
d_gene: -
v_gene: TRBV7-9
j_gene: TRBJ1-3
CDR3aa: CATFRGTIYF
CDR3nt: TGTGCCACCTTCCGGGGCACCATATATTTT

abundance: -
d_gene: TRBD2
v_gene: TRBV10-1
j_gene: TRBJ2-1
CDR3aa: CASSRSSGVPNEQFF
CDR3nt: TGCGCCAGCAGCCGATCTAGCGGGGTACCCAATGAGCAGTTCTTC

abundance: -
d_gene: -
v_gene: TRBV5-6
j_gene: TRBJ2-1
CDR3aa: CASSLQTASWDNEQFF
CDR3nt: TGTGCCAGCAGCCTTCAGACAGCTTCTTGGGACAATGAGCAGTTCTTC

abundance: -
d_gene: TRBD1
v_gene: TRBV7-9
j_gene: TRBJ1-1
CDR3aa: CASSLPTGEKDTEAFF
CDR3nt: TGTGCCAGCAGCTTACCGACAGGGGAGAAAGACACTGAAGCTTTCTTT

abundance: -
d_gene: TRBD2
v_gene: TRBV19
j_gene: TRBJ2-2
CDR3aa: CASRGGLAGSGELFF
CDR3nt: TGTGCCAGTAGGGGGGGACTAGCGGGGTCCGGGGAGCTGTTTTTT

abundance: -
d_gene: -
v_gene: TRBV25-1
j_gene: TRBJ1-2
CDR3aa: CASSTYGGRYGYTF
CDR3nt: TGTGCCAGCAGTACATACGGGGGAAGATATGGCTACACCTTC

abundance: few
d_gene: TRBD2
v_gene: TRBV27
j_gene: TRBJ2-5
CDR3aa: CASSSRTRTKETQYF
CDR3nt: TGTGCCAGCAGTTCCCGGACTAGGACGAAAGAGACCCAGTACTTC

abundance: -
d_gene: TRBD2
v_gene: TRBV7-9
j_gene: TRBJ2-2
CDR3aa: CASSRRTSGRSSTGELFF
CDR3nt: TGTGCCAGCAGCCGTCGGACTAGCGGGAGGAGTAGCACCGGGGAGCTGTTTTTT

abundance: -
d_gene: TRBD1
v_gene: TRBV10-2
j_gene: TRBJ1-5
CDR3aa: CASRKTGTGVISNNQPQHF
CDR3nt: TGCGCCAGCAGAAAGACCGGGACAGGGGTTATTAGTAACAATCAGCCCCAGCATTTT

abundance: -
d_gene: -
v_gene: TRBV30
j_gene: TRBJ1-1
CDR3aa: CAWRAGSEAFF
CDR3nt: TGTGCCTGGAGGGCGGGCTCTGAAGCTTTCTTT

abundance: -
d_gene: -
v_gene: TRBV28
j_gene: TRBJ1-1
CDR3aa: CASSLPGNPNTEAFF
CDR3nt: TGTGCCAGCAGTCTACCAGGGAACCCTAACACTGAAGCTTTCTTT

abundance: -
d_gene: TRBD1
v_gene: TRBV7-9
j_gene: TRBJ2-3
CDR3aa: CASRPRPGQAFTDTQYF
CDR3nt: TGTGCCAGCAGACCCCGGCCCGGACAGGCTTTCACAGATACGCAGTATTTT

abundance: -
d_gene: TRBD2
v_gene: TRBV10-1
j_gene: TRBJ2-3
CDR3aa: CASRSGALITDTQYF
CDR3nt: TGCGCCAGTCGAAGCGGGGCATTGATCACAGATACGCAGTATTTT

abundance: -
d_gene: -
v_gene: TRBV6-1
j_gene: TRBJ1-2
CDR3aa: CASSEGSGRGYGYTF
CDR3nt: TGTGCCAGCAGTGAAGGAAGTGGCAGGGGCTATGGCTACACCTTC

abundance: few
d_gene: -
v_gene: TRBV30
j_gene: TRBJ2-2
CDR3aa: CAWSDTGELFF
CDR3nt: TGTGCCTGGAGCGACACCGGGGAGCTGTTTTTT

abundance: -
d_gene: TRBD2
v_gene: TRBV27
j_gene: TRBJ2-3
CDR3aa: CASRPGLILTDTQYF
CDR3nt: TGTGCCAGCAGACCGGGACTAATCCTCACAGATACGCAGTATTTT

abundance: -
d_gene: TRBD1
v_gene: TRBV2
j_gene: TRBJ2-3
CDR3aa: CASGEVPPGQGADTQYF
CDR3nt: TGTGCCAGCGGAGAAGTTCCTCCGGGACAGGGGGCAGATACGCAGTATTTT

abundance: few
d_gene: TRBD1
v_gene: TRBV28
j_gene: TRBJ2-7
CDR3aa: CASSFRDRVSNEQYF
CDR3nt: TGTGCCAGCAGTTTTAGGGACAGGGTCTCGAACGAGCAGTACTTC

abundance: -
d_gene: TRBD1
v_gene: TRBV5-6
j_gene: TRBJ1-2
CDR3aa: CASSLLTGSPAGYTF
CDR3nt: TGTGCCAGCAGCTTGCTGACAGGGAGTCCCGCTGGCTACACCTTC

abundance: -
d_gene: -
v_gene: TRBV5-1
j_gene: TRBJ2-5
CDR3aa: CASSPSRQETQYF
CDR3nt: TGCGCCAGCAGCCCCTCGAGGCAGGAGACCCAGTACTTC

abundance: -
d_gene: -
v_gene: TRBV5-1
j_gene: TRBJ2-1
CDR3aa: CASSQTEYNEQFF
CDR3nt: TGCGCCAGCAGCCAGACAGAATACAATGAGCAGTTCTTC

abundance: -
d_gene: TRBD2
v_gene: TRBV9
j_gene: TRBJ2-7
CDR3aa: CASGGGLAGDEQYF
CDR3nt: TGTGCCAGCGGGGGGGGGCTAGCGGGAGACGAGCAGTACTTC

abundance: -
d_gene: -
v_gene: TRBV7-9
j_gene: TRBJ1-1
CDR3aa: CASSPTWQANTEAFF
CDR3nt: TGTGCCAGCAGCCCTACCTGGCAGGCAAACACTGAAGCTTTCTTT

abundance: -
d_gene: -
v_gene: TRBV9
j_gene: TRBJ2-2
CDR3aa: CASSVDPHRSNTGELFF
CDR3nt: TGTGCCAGCAGCGTAGACCCCCACAGGTCGAACACCGGGGAGCTGTTTTTT

abundance: -
d_gene: TRBD2
v_gene: TRBV6-4
j_gene: TRBJ2-3
CDR3aa: CASSETSGTDTQYF
CDR3nt: TGTGCCAGCAGTGAGACTAGCGGCACAGATACGCAGTATTTT

abundance: -
d_gene: TRBD2
v_gene: TRBV9
j_gene: TRBJ2-4
CDR3aa: CASSSGDIQYF
CDR3nt: TGTGCCAGCAGCAGCGGGGACATTCAGTACTTC